Listed below are T cell receptor beta chains from one sample, sequenced in a study of OX40 agonist ivuxolimab in advanced cancers. Only in-frame clones appear in the TCRdb table, and some are missing; sequencing was by immunoSEQ multiplex PCR. This sample carries fewer than 30,000 clones, around nine tenths of them seen once, and the ten largest clones take approximately 23%. The sequencing here drew on CD4+ or CD8+ T cells sorted from blood, taken in a trial of the OX40 agonist ivuxolimab. Receptors originate from an adult with an advanced solid tumor such as melanoma, head and neck, liver or kidney cancer. Both conserved end residues are part of each CDR3. D genes are given only for firm matches. Only part of the rows carry a size: once, few, many, or a class if the clone is expanded.

d_gene: .; j_gene: TRBJ2-1; v_gene: TRBV15; abundance: .; CDR3aa: CATSRGVQYNEQFF; CDR3nt: TGTGCCACCAGCAGAGGGGTACAATACAATGAGCAGTTCTTC
d_gene: .; j_gene: TRBJ1-2; v_gene: TRBV6-4; abundance: .; CDR3aa: CASSGGTSQSGYTF; CDR3nt: TGTGCCAGCAGTGGAGGGACCTCTCAGAGTGGCTACACCTTC
d_gene: TRBD1; j_gene: TRBJ1-2; v_gene: TRBV6-4; abundance: .; CDR3aa: CASSDGRTGLYGYTF; CDR3nt: TGTGCCAGCAGTGACGGCAGGACAGGGCTCTATGGCTACACCTTC
d_gene: .; j_gene: TRBJ2-6; v_gene: TRBV19; abundance: .; CDR3aa: CASNPGTFGANVLTF; CDR3nt: TGTGCCAGCAACCCGGGGACATTTGGGGCCAACGTCCTGACTTTC
d_gene: TRBD1; j_gene: TRBJ1-1; v_gene: TRBV5-1; abundance: once; CDR3aa: CASSLVGTANTEAFF; CDR3nt: TGCGCCAGCAGCTTGGTTGGGACAGCGAACACTGAAGCTTTCTTT
d_gene: .; j_gene: TRBJ2-6; v_gene: TRBV7-9; abundance: once; CDR3aa: CASSPPPVKVDGANVLTF; CDR3nt: TGTGCCAGCAGCCCCCCCCCGGTTAAAGTTGATGGGGCCAACGTCCTGACTTTC
d_gene: TRBD2; j_gene: TRBJ2-1; v_gene: TRBV5-1; abundance: .; CDR3aa: CASRRTSGSLNEQFF; CDR3nt: TGCGCCAGCAGGCGTACTAGCGGGAGTCTGAATGAGCAGTTCTTC
d_gene: .; j_gene: TRBJ2-7; v_gene: TRBV4-1; abundance: few; CDR3aa: CASSQDRATYEQYF; CDR3nt: TGCGCCAGCAGCCAAGATAGGGCCACCTACGAGCAGTACTTC
d_gene: TRBD2; j_gene: TRBJ2-1; v_gene: TRBV27; abundance: .; CDR3aa: CASSLSSGGGLYNEQFF; CDR3nt: TGTGCCAGCAGTTTAAGTAGTGGCGGGGGGCTCTACAATGAGCAGTTCTTC
d_gene: TRBD1; j_gene: TRBJ1-2; v_gene: TRBV9; abundance: .; CDR3aa: CASSDNPGQGFYGYTF; CDR3nt: TGTGCCAGCAGCGATAACCCGGGACAGGGTTTCTATGGCTACACCTTC
d_gene: .; j_gene: TRBJ2-5; v_gene: TRBV25-1; abundance: .; CDR3aa: CASSELGEETQYF; CDR3nt: TGTGCCAGCAGTGAATTGGGCGAGGAGACCCAGTACTTC
d_gene: .; j_gene: TRBJ2-2; v_gene: TRBV30; abundance: .; CDR3aa: CAWSVSPGELFF; CDR3nt: TGTGCCTGGAGTGTAAGCCCCGGGGAGCTGTTTTTT
d_gene: .; j_gene: TRBJ1-6; v_gene: TRBV27; abundance: .; CDR3aa: CASSNGQRGPYNSPLHF; CDR3nt: TGTGCCAGCAGTAACGGACAGAGGGGCCCATATAATTCACCCCTCCACTTT
d_gene: .; j_gene: TRBJ1-1; v_gene: TRBV27; abundance: .; CDR3aa: CASSLVGTPSDTEAFF; CDR3nt: TGTGCCAGCAGTTTAGTTGGGACACCCAGCGACACTGAAGCTTTCTTT
d_gene: .; j_gene: TRBJ2-3; v_gene: TRBV19; abundance: once; CDR3aa: CASSIRGAGTDTQYF; CDR3nt: TGTGCCAGTAGTATCCGGGGGGCTGGCACAGATACGCAGTATTTT
d_gene: .; j_gene: TRBJ2-5; v_gene: TRBV27; abundance: .; CDR3aa: CASSPLPGVVQETQYF; CDR3nt: TGTGCCAGCAGTCCGCTCCCCGGGGTGGTACAAGAGACCCAGTACTTC
d_gene: .; j_gene: TRBJ1-2; v_gene: TRBV7-9; abundance: .; CDR3aa: CASSPGIDYGYTF; CDR3nt: TGTGCCAGCAGCCCCGGGATCGACTATGGCTACACCTTC
d_gene: .; j_gene: TRBJ2-2; v_gene: TRBV7-3; abundance: .; CDR3aa: CASSSVRGVPGELFF; CDR3nt: TGTGCCAGCAGCTCAGTCCGGGGAGTCCCCGGGGAGCTGTTTTTT
d_gene: .; j_gene: TRBJ2-2; v_gene: TRBV7-9; abundance: once; CDR3aa: CASSPPPRELFF; CDR3nt: TGTGCCAGCAGCCCGCCCCCCCGGGAGCTGTTTTTT
d_gene: .; j_gene: TRBJ2-7; v_gene: TRBV5-5; abundance: once; CDR3aa: CASSTRGDYEQYF; CDR3nt: TGTGCCAGCAGCACCCGAGGGGACTACGAGCAGTACTTC
d_gene: TRBD2; j_gene: TRBJ2-3; v_gene: TRBV4-3; abundance: .; CDR3aa: CASSHATSGTTDTQYF; CDR3nt: TGCGCCAGCAGCCACGCTACTAGCGGTACCACAGATACGCAGTATTTT
d_gene: .; j_gene: TRBJ2-2; v_gene: TRBV7-8; abundance: once; CDR3aa: CASSLFGGKNTGELFF; CDR3nt: TGTGCCAGCAGCTTATTCGGCGGGAAGAACACCGGGGAGCTGTTTTTT
d_gene: .; j_gene: TRBJ2-5; v_gene: TRBV28; abundance: .; CDR3aa: CASSPSQETQYF; CDR3nt: TGTGCCTCCTCCCCTAGCCAAGAGACCCAGTACTTC
d_gene: .; j_gene: TRBJ2-1; v_gene: TRBV7-9; abundance: .; CDR3aa: CASSLAGAYNEQFF; CDR3nt: TGTGCCAGCAGCTTAGCGGGGGCCTACAATGAGCAGTTCTTC
d_gene: .; j_gene: TRBJ1-1; v_gene: TRBV7-2; abundance: .; CDR3aa: CASSASTGTFF; CDR3nt: TGTGCCAGCAGCGCCTCAACAGGGACTTTCTTT
d_gene: .; j_gene: TRBJ1-1; v_gene: TRBV5-6; abundance: .; CDR3aa: CASSFRGLNTEAFF; CDR3nt: TGTGCCAGCAGCTTCAGGGGATTGAACACTGAAGCTTTCTTT
d_gene: .; j_gene: TRBJ2-5; v_gene: TRBV7-9; abundance: .; CDR3aa: CASSFGGGGKETQYF; CDR3nt: TGTGCCAGCAGCTTCGGGGGAGGTGGAAAAGAGACCCAGTACTTC
d_gene: .; j_gene: TRBJ2-7; v_gene: TRBV28; abundance: .; CDR3aa: CASSLDVGEQYF; CDR3nt: TGTGCCAGCAGTTTAGACGTCGGCGAGCAGTACTTC
d_gene: TRBD1; j_gene: TRBJ1-1; v_gene: TRBV30; abundance: .; CDR3aa: CAHGRGLTEAFF; CDR3nt: TGTGCCCATGGGAGGGGGCTCACTGAAGCTTTCTTT
d_gene: TRBD2; j_gene: TRBJ2-7; v_gene: TRBV28; abundance: .; CDR3aa: CASSIIAGVTYEQYF; CDR3nt: TGTGCCAGCTCCATAATAGCGGGAGTAACCTACGAGCAGTACTTC
d_gene: TRBD1; j_gene: TRBJ2-7; v_gene: TRBV7-3; abundance: .; CDR3aa: CASSLSRDRGTHEQYF; CDR3nt: TGTGCCAGCAGCTTATCCAGGGACAGGGGTACCCACGAGCAGTACTTC
d_gene: .; j_gene: TRBJ2-7; v_gene: TRBV5-4; abundance: .; CDR3aa: CASSLGSSYEQYF; CDR3nt: TGTGCCAGCAGCTTGGGCAGCTCCTACGAGCAGTACTTC
d_gene: .; j_gene: TRBJ1-2; v_gene: TRBV6-1; abundance: medium-sized; CDR3aa: CASSSVRIYGYTF; CDR3nt: TGTGCCAGCAGCTCTGTACGCATCTATGGCTACACCTTC
d_gene: TRBD1; j_gene: TRBJ1-2; v_gene: TRBV27; abundance: .; CDR3aa: CASSPSTGLVYTF; CDR3nt: TGTGCCAGCAGTCCCTCGACAGGGCTGGTCTACACCTTC